One sample yielded the 13 T cell receptor delta chains listed below, sequenced in a study of DNA immune sequencing with unique molecular identifiers. A 32-plex genomic DNA assay used primers for all 8 TRDV and 4 TRDJ genes. A 12-nucleotide UMI was added during 3 to 4 barcoding PCR cycles before adapter PCR. TCRdb reprocessed the multiplex PCR reads using CATT. The sample lists around 5,400 delta-chain clones, roughly 11% occurring once. Sequenced sample: gamma-delta T cells enriched from blood buffy coat, or unenriched PBMCs (not recorded which). The source is a human donor in good health.

In its sample, this clone was seen a few times. The mismatch at residue 11 between this DNA's translation and the TCRdb protein of a much larger clone likely reflects a read error; the protein shown is translated from the DNA. The V gene is TRDV2, the J gene TRDJ1; the match to TRDD3 covers 9 bases. J gave up 2 bases and V 0 bases, and 9 bases lay outside the gene matches. The CDR3 sequence is 17 residues long. The germline V gene encodes CDR1 GEAIGNYY and CDR2 EKD. The CDR3 loop reads CACDTVRGYGKTDKLIF. The CDR3 coding sequence is TGTGCCTGTGACACCGTGCGGGGATACGGTAAAACCGATAAACTCATCTTT.

Only a few counts were recorded for this clone. A far larger clone is just one base off, so this is likely a read error. The same CDR3 is also encoded by other DNA sequences in this sample. This rearrangement joins TRDV2 to TRDJ1, with TRDD3 as a possible D gene (6 bases). The CDR3 covers 14 residues. Germline V gene sequence: CDR1 GEAIGNYY, CDR2 EKD. CDR3 in DNA: TGTGCTTGTGACAAAGTGGGGGACACCGATAAACTCATCTTT. It yields the protein CACDKVGDTDKLIF.

This clone was seen ten or more times. J is TRDJ1 and V is TRDV2; 8 bases match TRDD3. V shed 3 bases and J 1 base; nucleotides not matched to a gene: 12. The CDR3 sequence is 17 residues long. Per the germline V gene, CDR1 is GEAIGNYY and CDR2 is EKD. This CDR3 is CACDPVLGAPSTDKLIF. CDR3 coding DNA: TGTGCCTGTGACCCAGTACTGGGGGCCCCCTCCACCGATAAACTCATCTTT.

Details on this clone: A far more abundant clone sits one base away, making this likely a read error. At the DNA level, this CDR3 is encoded by other sequences in the same sample as well. The V gene is TRDV3, the J gene TRDJ2; D may be TRDD2 or TRDD3 (9 bases each). This CDR3 spans 21 amino acids. Per germline, CDR1 TVYSNPD and CDR2 GDNSRS (reference sequence). The CDR3 region is CAFSLPTSLWGIPFLTAQLFF. The CDR3 bases are TGTGCCTTTAGCCTTCCTACGTCTCTCTGGGGGATTCCTTTTTTGACAGCACAACTCTTTTTT.

This clone was seen a handful of times. This DNA's translation and the protein TCRdb lists, from a much larger clone, do not match at residue 13, likely due to a read error; the protein shown is translated from the DNA. V is TRDV2 and J is TRDJ1; 7 nucleotides agree with TRDD3. From germline, CDR1 is GEAIGNYY and CDR2 EKD. The CDR3 totals 17 residues. CDR3 in DNA: TGTGCCTGTGACACCCTCGTGTTGGGGGAGAACACCGAAAAACTCATCTTT. Translation gives CACDTLVLGENTEKLIF.

Of note for this clone: This probably arose from a read error, given a far larger clone one base away. Other DNA sequences within the sample encode an identical CDR3. The V call is TRDV2, the J call TRDJ3; 9 nucleotides agree with TRDD3. The CDR3 is 20 residues long. Germline V gives CDR1 GEAIGNYY, CDR2 EKD. The CDR3 loop is CACDPIVLGESSWDTRQMFF. In DNA form, the CDR3 reads TGTGCCTGTGATCCCATTGTACTGGGGGAAAGCTCCTGGGACACCCGTCAGATGTTTTTC.

By sample fraction, this clone is medium-sized. As DNA, the CDR3 is TGTGCCTGTGACGCCGTTACTGGGGGATACCCGTACACCGATAAACTCATCTTT. Translating it yields CACDAVTGGYPYTDKLIF. The chain combines TRDV2 with TRDJ1; 12 nucleotides align to TRDD3. Germline V CDR1 and CDR2: GEAIGNYY, EKD. This CDR3 has 18 amino acids. Losses at the gene ends were 3 bases for V and 0 bases for J; bases not matched to a gene: 10.

This clone has more than one count but fewer than ten. The rearrangement links TRDV1 to TRDJ1, with D tentatively TRDD3 (5 bases). V was shortened by 3 bases and J by 1 base, with 15 bases between the two germline ends. This CDR3 is built from 16 residues. CDR1 is TSWWSYY and CDR2 is QGS in the germline V gene. In DNA form, the CDR3 reads TGTGCTCTTGGGGACCCCGTAGAGGGATTCACCGATAAACTCATCTTT. This sequence encodes CALGDPVEGFTDKLIF.

This clone was seen only a few times. TCRdb's protein for this DNA is that of a much larger clone and differs from the translation at residue 12, likely a read error; the protein shown is the DNA translation. CDR3 coding DNA: TGTGCCTGTGACAACCTTAGCGATGGGGGATACATATACACCGATAAACTCATCTTT. Protein product: CACDNLSDGGYIYTDKLIF. The J gene is TRDJ1, the V gene TRDV2, with 10 bases fitting TRDD3. Germline V CDR1 and CDR2: GEAIGNYY, EKD. The CDR3 sequence is 19 residues long. Unmatched junction bases numbered 14, after V lost 2 bases and J lost 0 bases.

The sample holds a few counts of this clone. The chain is built from TRAV29/DV5 and TRDJ3; a possible D gene is TRDD3 (6 bases). TCRdb records no J gene; here it was assigned by comparing the DNA to germline. Germline V gene data show CDR1 as NSMFDY and CDR2 as ISSIKDK. The CDR3 is 19 residues long. Trimming left V 5 bases short and J 5 bases short, with 26 bases between. The CDR3 protein is CAASVVGGQLHRDTRQMFF. The CDR3, as DNA: TGTGCAGCCAGTGTGGTGGGGGGACAGCTGCACCGGGACACCCGACAGATGTTTTTC.

This clone came up many times. The chain uses TRDV2 and TRDJ1; D remains ambiguous. CDR1 GEAIGNYY and CDR2 EKD come from the germline V gene. This CDR3 has 15 residues. Trimming pared 1 base from V and 0 bases from J, leaving 11 bases between. The chain's CDR3 is CACDTLSGDTDKLIF. In DNA, the CDR3 is TGTGCCTGTGACACGCTGTCTGGAGACACCGATAAACTCATCTTT.

Many counts were recorded for this clone. The genes are TRDV1 and TRDJ1; TRDD3 matches at 13 bases. The J gene, absent from TCRdb, was called here by matching the DNA to germline. V lost 1 base and J lost 0; bases outside the gene matches: 35. The length of the CDR3 is 28 residues. Per the germline V gene, CDR1 is TSWWSYY and CDR2 is QGS. DNA of the CDR3: TGTGCTCTTGGGGAACCTACTGTTTTCCGACCAACTTACTGGGGGATACGCACAGTTTCGGGGTACACCGATAAACTCATCTTT. Its translation: CALGEPTVFRPTYWGIRTVSGYTDKLIF.

By share, this clone ranks as large. In the same sample, other DNA sequences code for this CDR3. This chain joins TRDV3 and TRDJ2, with D possibly called TRDD2 or TRDD3 (9 bases each). V dropped 0 bases and J dropped 1 base, with 30 bases sitting between them. The CDR3 contains 21 residues. The germline gives CDR1 TVYSNPD, CDR2 GDNSRS (reference sequence). CDR3 nucleotide sequence: TGTGCCTTTAGCCTTCCTACGTCTCTCTGGGGGATTCCTTTTTTGACAGCACAACTCTTCTTT. It translates to CAFSLPTSLWGIPFLTAQLFF.